This TCR beta chain was profiled in a study of blood T cell repertoires in COVID-19. This CDR3 contains 15 residues. V gave up 0 bases and J gave up 8 bases; unmatched junction bases: 3. The germline gives CDR1 MNHEY, CDR2 SVGAGI. Profiling relied on immunoSEQ multiplex PCR, and the TCRdb table lists in-frame clones only, not all of them. The sample lists fewer than 250,000 clones; around four fifths were seen once. This sequence joins TRBV6-5 and TRBJ1-4; 10 bases are shared with TRBD1. Sequencing was performed on peripheral blood. This receptor was obtained from a woman aged 40 to 50 with active or convalescent COVID-19. CDR3 protein: CASSYSGQGEEKLFF. CDR3 bases: TGTGCCAGCAGTTACTCTGGACAGGGGGAAGAAAAACTGTTTTTT.